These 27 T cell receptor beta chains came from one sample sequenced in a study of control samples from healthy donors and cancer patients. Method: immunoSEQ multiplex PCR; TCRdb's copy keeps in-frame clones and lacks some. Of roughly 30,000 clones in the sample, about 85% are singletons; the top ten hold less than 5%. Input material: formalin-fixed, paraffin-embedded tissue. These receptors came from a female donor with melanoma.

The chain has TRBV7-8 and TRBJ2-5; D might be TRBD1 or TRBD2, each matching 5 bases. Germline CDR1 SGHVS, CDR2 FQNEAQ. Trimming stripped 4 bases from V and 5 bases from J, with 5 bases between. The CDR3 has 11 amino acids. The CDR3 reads CASSWGETQYF. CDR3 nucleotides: TGTGCCAGCAGCTGGGGGGAGACCCAGTACTTC.

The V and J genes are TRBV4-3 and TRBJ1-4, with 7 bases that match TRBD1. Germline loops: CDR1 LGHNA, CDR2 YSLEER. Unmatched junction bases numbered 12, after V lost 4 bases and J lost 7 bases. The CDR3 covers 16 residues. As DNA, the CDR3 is TGCGCCAGCAGCCCGTTGGGACAGCAAGTAGGTGAAAAACTGTTTTTT. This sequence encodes CASSPLGQQVGEKLFF.

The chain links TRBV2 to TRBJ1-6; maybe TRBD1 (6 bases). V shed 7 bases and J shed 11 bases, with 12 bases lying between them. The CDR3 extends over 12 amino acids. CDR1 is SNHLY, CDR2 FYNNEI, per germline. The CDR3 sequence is CASKRTDPPLHF. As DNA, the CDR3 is TGTGCCAGCAAACGGACAGACCCACCCCTCCACTTT.

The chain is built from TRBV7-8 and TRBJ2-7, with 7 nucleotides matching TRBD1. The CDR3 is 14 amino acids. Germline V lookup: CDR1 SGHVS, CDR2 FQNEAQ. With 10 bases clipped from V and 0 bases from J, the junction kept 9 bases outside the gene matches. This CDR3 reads CATSSRDSSYEQYF. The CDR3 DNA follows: TGTGCCACCTCTTCCCGGGACAGCTCCTACGAGCAGTACTTC.

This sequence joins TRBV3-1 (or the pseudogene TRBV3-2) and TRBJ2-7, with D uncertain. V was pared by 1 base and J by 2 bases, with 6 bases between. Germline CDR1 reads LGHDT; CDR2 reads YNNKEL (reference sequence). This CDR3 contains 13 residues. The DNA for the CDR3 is TGTGCCAGCAGCCAAGGGGTCACCTACGAGCAGTACTTC. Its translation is CASSQGVTYEQYF.

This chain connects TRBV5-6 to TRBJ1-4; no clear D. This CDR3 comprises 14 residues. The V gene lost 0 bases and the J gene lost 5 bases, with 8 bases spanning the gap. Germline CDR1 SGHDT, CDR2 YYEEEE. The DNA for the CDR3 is TGTGCCAGCAGCTTGGACGGGTCGAATGAAAAACTGTTTTTT. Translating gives CASSLDGSNEKLFF.

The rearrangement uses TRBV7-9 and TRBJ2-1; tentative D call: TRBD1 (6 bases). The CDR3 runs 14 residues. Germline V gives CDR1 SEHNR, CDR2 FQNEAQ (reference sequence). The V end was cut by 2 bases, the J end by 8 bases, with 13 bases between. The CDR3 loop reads CASSLQGLGDEQFF. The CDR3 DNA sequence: TGTGCCAGCAGCTTACAGGGGCTCGGGGATGAGCAGTTCTTC.

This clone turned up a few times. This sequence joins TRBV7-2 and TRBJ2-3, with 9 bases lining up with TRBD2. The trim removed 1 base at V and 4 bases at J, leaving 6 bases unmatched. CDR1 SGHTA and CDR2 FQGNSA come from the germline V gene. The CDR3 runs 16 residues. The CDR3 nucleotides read TGTGCCAGCAGCTTAGGGCTAGCGGGACTTTCAGATACGCAGTATTTT. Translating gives CASSLGLAGLSDTQYF.

The CDR3 region is CASSPGTGSAEQYF. The CDR3 bases are TGTGCCAGCAGCCCCGGGACAGGGTCGGCCGAGCAGTACTTC. The chain carries TRBV11-1 and TRBJ2-7; TRBD1 matches at 9 bases. CDR3 length: 14 residues. V dropped 5 bases and J dropped 6; count of bases not matched to a gene: 8. Germline V gene sequence: CDR1 SGHAT, CDR2 FQDESV (reference sequence).

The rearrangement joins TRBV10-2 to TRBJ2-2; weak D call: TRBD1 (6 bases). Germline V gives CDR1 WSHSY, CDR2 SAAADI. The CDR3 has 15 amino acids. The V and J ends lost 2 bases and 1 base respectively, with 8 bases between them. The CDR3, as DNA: TGCGCCAGCAGTGAGCCGACAGGGAACACCGGGGAGCTGTTTTTT. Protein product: CASSEPTGNTGELFF.

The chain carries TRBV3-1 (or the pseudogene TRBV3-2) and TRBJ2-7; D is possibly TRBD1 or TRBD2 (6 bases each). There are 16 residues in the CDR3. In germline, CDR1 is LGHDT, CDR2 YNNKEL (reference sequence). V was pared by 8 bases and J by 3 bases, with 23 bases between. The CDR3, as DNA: TGTGCCAGCGGGAGACGACCAGGGGCGGGATACTACGAGCAGTACTTC. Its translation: CASGRRPGAGYYEQYF.

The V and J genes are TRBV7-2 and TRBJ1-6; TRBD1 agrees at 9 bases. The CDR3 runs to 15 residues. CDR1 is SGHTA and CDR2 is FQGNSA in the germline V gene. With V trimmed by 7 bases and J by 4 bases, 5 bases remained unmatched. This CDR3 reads CASNPGQGYNSPLHF. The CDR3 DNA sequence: TGTGCCAGCAACCCGGGACAGGGATATAATTCACCCCTCCACTTT.

The DNA for the CDR3 is TGTGCCAGCAGCTCGGACAGGGGGTCTTTGAGTACGCAGTATTTT. This sequence encodes CASSSDRGSLSTQYF. The gene calls are TRBV13 and TRBJ2-3; the match to TRBD1 covers 10 bases. The CDR3 runs to 15 residues. Germline loops: CDR1 PRHDT, CDR2 FYEKMQ (reference sequence). The junction had 9 bases not matched to a gene; V was cut back by 4 bases and J by 8 bases. The entire variable domain, with the rest obtained from reference TRBV13 and TRBJ2-3, is as follows: AAGVIQSPRHLIKEKRETATLKCYPIPRHDTVYWYQQGPGQDPQFLISFYEKMQSDKGSIPDRFSAQQFSDYHSELNMSSLELGDSALYFCASSSDRGSLSTQYFGPGTRLTVL.

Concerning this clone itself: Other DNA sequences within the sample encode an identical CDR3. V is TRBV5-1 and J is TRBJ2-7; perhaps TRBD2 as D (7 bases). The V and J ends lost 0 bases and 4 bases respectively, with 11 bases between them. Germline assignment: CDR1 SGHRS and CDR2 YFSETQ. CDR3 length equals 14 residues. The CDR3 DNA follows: TGCGCCAGCAGCTTGGAGAGGGGGGGGTACGAGCAGTACTTC. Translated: CASSLERGGYEQYF.

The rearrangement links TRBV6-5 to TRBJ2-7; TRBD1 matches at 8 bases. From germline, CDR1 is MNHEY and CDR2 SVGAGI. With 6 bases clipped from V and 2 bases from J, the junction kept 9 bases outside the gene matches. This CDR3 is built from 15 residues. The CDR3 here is CASRPRRGQAYEQYF. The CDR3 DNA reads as TGTGCCAGCAGGCCCCGTCGGGGACAGGCCTACGAGCAGTACTTC.

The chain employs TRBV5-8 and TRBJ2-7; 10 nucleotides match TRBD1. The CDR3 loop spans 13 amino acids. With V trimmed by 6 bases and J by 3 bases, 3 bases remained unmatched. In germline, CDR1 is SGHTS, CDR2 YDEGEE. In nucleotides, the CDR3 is TGTGCCAGCATGGGACAGGGGTTCTACGAGCAGTACTTC. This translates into CASMGQGFYEQYF.

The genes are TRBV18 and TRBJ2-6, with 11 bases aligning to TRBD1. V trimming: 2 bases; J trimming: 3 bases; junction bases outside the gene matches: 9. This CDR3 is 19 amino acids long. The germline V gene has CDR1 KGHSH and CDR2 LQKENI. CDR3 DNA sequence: TGTGCCAGCTCACCATTCGGGACAGGGGGAGTAAGTGGGGCCAACGTCCTGACTTTC. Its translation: CASSPFGTGGVSGANVLTF.

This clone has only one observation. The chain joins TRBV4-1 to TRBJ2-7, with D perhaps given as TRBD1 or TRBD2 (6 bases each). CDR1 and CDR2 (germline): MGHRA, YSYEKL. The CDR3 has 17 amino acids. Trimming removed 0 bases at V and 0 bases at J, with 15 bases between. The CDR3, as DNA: TGCGCCAGCAGCCAAGATCCGGGGGCTATACTCTCCTACGAGCAGTACTTC. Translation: CASSQDPGAILSYEQYF.

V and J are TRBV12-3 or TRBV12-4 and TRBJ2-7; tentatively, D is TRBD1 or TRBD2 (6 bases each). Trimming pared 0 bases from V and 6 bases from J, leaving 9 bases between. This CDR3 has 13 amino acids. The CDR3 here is CASSLAPGAEQYF. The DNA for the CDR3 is TGTGCCAGCAGTTTAGCGCCGGGGGCCGAGCAGTACTTC.

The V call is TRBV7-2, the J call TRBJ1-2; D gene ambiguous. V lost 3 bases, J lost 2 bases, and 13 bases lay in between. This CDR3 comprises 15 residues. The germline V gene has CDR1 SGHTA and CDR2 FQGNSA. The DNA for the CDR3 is TGTGCCAGCAGCTTGGCCCTTATAAGAAACTATGGCTACACCTTC. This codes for CASSLALIRNYGYTF.

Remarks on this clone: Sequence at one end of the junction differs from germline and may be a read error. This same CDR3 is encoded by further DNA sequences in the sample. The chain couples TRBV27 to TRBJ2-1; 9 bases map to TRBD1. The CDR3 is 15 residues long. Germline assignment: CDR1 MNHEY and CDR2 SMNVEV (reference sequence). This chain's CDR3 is CASRTTGQGYNEQFF. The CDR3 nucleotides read TGCGCCAGCAGGACAACGGGACAGGGTTACAATGAGCAGTTCTTC.

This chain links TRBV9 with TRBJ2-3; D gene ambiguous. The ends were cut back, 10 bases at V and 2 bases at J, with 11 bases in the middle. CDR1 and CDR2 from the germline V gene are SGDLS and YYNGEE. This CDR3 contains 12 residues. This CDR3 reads CASERFTDTQYF. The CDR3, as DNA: TGTGCCTCCGAGCGCTTCACAGATACGCAGTATTTT.

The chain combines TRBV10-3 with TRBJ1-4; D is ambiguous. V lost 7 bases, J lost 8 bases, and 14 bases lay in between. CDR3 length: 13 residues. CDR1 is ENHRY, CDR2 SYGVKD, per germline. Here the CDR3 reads CAITAGSHEKLFF. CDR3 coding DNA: TGTGCCATCACGGCAGGCAGCCACGAAAAACTGTTTTTT.

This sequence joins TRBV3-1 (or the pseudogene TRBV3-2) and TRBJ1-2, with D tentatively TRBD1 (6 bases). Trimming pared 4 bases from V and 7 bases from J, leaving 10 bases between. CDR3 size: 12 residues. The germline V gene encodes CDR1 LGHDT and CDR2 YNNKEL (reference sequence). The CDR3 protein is CASSRDTSGYTF. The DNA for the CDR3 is TGTGCCAGCAGCCGGGACACATCTGGCTACACCTTC.

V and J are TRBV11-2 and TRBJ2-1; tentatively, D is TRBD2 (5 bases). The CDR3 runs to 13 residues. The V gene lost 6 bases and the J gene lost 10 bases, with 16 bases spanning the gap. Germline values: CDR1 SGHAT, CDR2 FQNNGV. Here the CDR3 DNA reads TGTGCCAGCAGTCGCGAGCGGTCGGGGGAGCAGTTCTTC. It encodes CASSRERSGEQFF.

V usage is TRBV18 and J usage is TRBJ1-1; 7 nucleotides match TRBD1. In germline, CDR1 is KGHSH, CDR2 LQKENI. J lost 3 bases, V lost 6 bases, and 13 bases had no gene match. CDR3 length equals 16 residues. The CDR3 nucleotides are TGTGCCAGCTCCTCACGTTCCAGGGGGAGGGACACTGAAGCTTTCTTT. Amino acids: CASSSRSRGRDTEAFF.

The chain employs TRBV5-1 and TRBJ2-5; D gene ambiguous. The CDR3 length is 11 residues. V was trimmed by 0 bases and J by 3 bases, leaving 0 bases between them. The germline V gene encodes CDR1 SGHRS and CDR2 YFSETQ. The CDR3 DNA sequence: TGCGCCAGCAGCTTGGAAGAGACCCAGTACTTC. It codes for CASSLEETQYF.